Below are 18 T cell receptor beta chains sequenced from a single sample in a study of cytomegalovirus exposure and HLA in healthy donors. PCR primers comprised 60 Vbeta and 13 Jbeta primers. Libraries were prepared by immunoSEQ multiplex PCR; TCRdb keeps only in-frame clonotypes and omits some of them. The sample comprises 200,000 to 250,000 clones, roughly 82% of which are singletons, and 5% to 6.5% rests with the top ten. Sequencing was performed on PBMCs. These receptors came from a middle-aged woman in good health and CMV-seropositive.

This clone was seen only a few times. This chain joins TRBV5-4 and TRBJ1-1; 9 nucleotides agree with TRBD1. Germline CDR1 SGHNT, CDR2 YYREEE (reference sequence). The CDR3 is 13 residues long. Germline trimming cut 5 bases from V and 4 bases from J; bases unmatched to any gene: 3. The DNA for the CDR3 is TGTGCCAGCAGGAAGACAGGGGGCACTGAAGCTTTCTTT. It yields the protein CASRKTGGTEAFF.

CDR3 protein: CASSFSGRTDTQYF. In DNA, the CDR3 is TGTGCCAGCAGCTTCAGCGGGAGGACAGATACGCAGTATTTT. The chain couples TRBV5-4 to TRBJ2-3; 9 positions agree with TRBD2. The CDR3 totals 14 residues. Germline V gene lookup returns CDR1 SGHNT and CDR2 YYREEE (reference sequence). Trimming took 2 bases from V and 3 from J; bases not matched to a gene: 1.

The chain employs TRBV19 and TRBJ1-2; TRBD1 matches at 7 bases. Germline-derived CDR1 and CDR2 are LNHDA and SQIVND (reference sequence). V shed 5 bases and J 3 bases; nucleotides not matched to a gene: 6. The CDR3 contains 14 residues. In DNA form, the CDR3 reads TGTGCCAGTAGTCTCGACAGGGAATACTATGGCTACACCTTC. Translating it yields CASSLDREYYGYTF.

The J gene is TRBJ2-1, the V gene TRBV30, with D possibly being TRBD2 (5 bases). From germline, CDR1 is GTSNPN and CDR2 SVGIG (reference sequence). Trimming stripped 5 bases from V and 10 bases from J, with 18 bases between. The CDR3 has 13 amino acids. CDR3 residues: CAWDYSEGGEQFF. The CDR3 DNA sequence: TGTGCCTGGGACTATAGTGAGGGCGGAGAGCAGTTCTTC.

This sequence joins TRBV7-6 and TRBJ1-2, with D possibly TRBD1 on 5 matching bases. V lost 1 base and J 8 bases, leaving 14 bases between the germline ends. The CDR3 loop spans 14 amino acids. Germline V gene sequence: CDR1 SGHVS, CDR2 FNYEAQ. CDR3 sequence: CASSLGAGSRGYTF. In DNA form, the CDR3 reads TGTGCCAGCAGCTTAGGGGCAGGGTCAAGGGGCTACACCTTC.

As for this clone: Other DNA variants within this sample encode the same CDR3. This chain joins TRBV18 and TRBJ1-1, with 8 bases fitting TRBD1. CDR1 and CDR2 from the germline V gene are KGHSH and LQKENI. Germline trimming cut 3 bases from V and 4 bases from J; bases unmatched to any gene: 1. CDR3 length: 13 residues. The CDR3 sequence: CASSPDRATEAFF. As DNA, the CDR3 is TGTGCCAGCTCACCGGACAGGGCCACTGAAGCTTTCTTT.

The rearrangement links TRBV7-2 to TRBJ2-7; D may be TRBD2 (6 bases). Deletions cut 5 bases from V and 5 bases from J, with 19 bases between. The germline CDR1 and CDR2 sequences are SGHTA and FQGNSA. The CDR3 covers 15 residues. The CDR3 region has the DNA TGTGCCAGCAGCCGAGAGGGACTCTCCATCGACGAGCAGTACTTC. Amino acid sequence: CASSREGLSIDEQYF.

J is TRBJ2-7 and V is TRBV7-2; tentative D call: TRBD2 (7 bases). Germline V CDR1 and CDR2: SGHTA, FQGNSA. The length of the CDR3 is 14 residues. Deletions cut 7 bases from V and 2 bases from J, with 15 bases between. CDR3 region: CASTPRGGAYEQYF. DNA for the CDR3: TGTGCCAGCACCCCAAGGGGGGGCGCCTACGAGCAGTACTTC. Drawing the rest from reference TRBV7-2 and TRBJ2-7, the complete variable domain is GAGVSQSPSNKVTEKGKDVELRCDPISGHTALYWYRQSLGQGLEFLIYFQGNSAPDKSGLPSDRFSAERTGGSVSTLTIQRTQQEDSAVYLCASTPRGGAYEQYFGPGTRLTVT.

About this clone: The sample has other DNA sequences that encode this CDR3 too. V is TRBV2 and J is TRBJ1-1; D perhaps matches TRBD1 (6 bases). The CDR3 runs 14 residues. V lost 5 bases and J lost 0, with 10 bases in between. Germline V gives CDR1 SNHLY, CDR2 FYNNEI. The CDR3 DNA follows: TGTGCCAGCAGTCTGGACAGAGTGAACACTGAAGCTTTCTTT. Translating gives CASSLDRVNTEAFF.

The chain is built from TRBV5-5 and TRBJ2-1; possibly TRBD2 for D (6 bases). CDR1 is SGHKS, CDR2 YYEKEE, per germline (reference sequence). V was trimmed by 4 bases and J by 4 bases, leaving 15 bases between them. This CDR3 is 15 amino acids long. The CDR3 here is CASSRDWGLYNEQFF. The CDR3 DNA reads as TGTGCCAGCAGCCGGGACTGGGGTTTATACAATGAGCAGTTCTTC.

The V and J genes are TRBV7-8 and TRBJ1-3, with 7 bases fitting TRBD1. The ends lost 4 bases at V and 3 bases at J; junction bases unmatched: 6. The CDR3 extends over 15 amino acids. Looked up from germline, CDR1 is SGHVS and CDR2 is FQNEAQ. In DNA form, the CDR3 reads TGTGCCAGCAGCTCCGGACAGGCGGTTGGAAACACCATATATTTT. It specifies CASSSGQAVGNTIYF.

This clone was observed a few times. This chain uses TRBV5-6 with TRBJ1-1; D remains unclear. Germline assignment: CDR1 SGHDT and CDR2 YYEEEE. The CDR3 spans 11 residues. V was trimmed by 4 bases and J by 2 bases, leaving 3 bases between them. CDR3 loop: CASSLNTEAFF. Written as DNA, the CDR3 is TGTGCCAGCAGCCTAAACACTGAAGCTTTCTTT.

This clone came up a few times. The chain couples TRBV5-1 to TRBJ2-5; D might be TRBD2 (5 bases). The CDR3 spans 14 residues. Germline values: CDR1 SGHRS, CDR2 YFSETQ. V was trimmed by 0 bases and J by 5 bases, leaving 11 bases between them. CDR3 region: CASSLVVSGETQYF. The CDR3 bases are TGCGCCAGCAGCTTGGTTGTCAGCGGCGAGACCCAGTACTTC.

The chain employs TRBV28 and TRBJ1-5; 12 bases align to TRBD1. The trim removed 8 bases at V and 2 bases at J, leaving 4 bases unmatched. The CDR3 runs to 15 residues. Germline V lookup: CDR1 MDHEN, CDR2 SYDVKM. The CDR3 sequence is CASGTGGDGNQPQHF. The CDR3 coding sequence is TGTGCCAGCGGGACAGGGGGCGACGGCAATCAGCCCCAGCATTTT.

The rearrangement links TRBV9 to TRBJ1-2; the match to TRBD1 covers 8 bases. Germline V CDR1 and CDR2: SGDLS, YYNGEE. The CDR3 runs to 14 residues. Trimming at V came to 3 bases and at J to 6 bases, leaving 7 bases not matched to a gene. CDR3 in DNA: TGTGCCAGCAGCGGGACAGGGCAGAAGCATGGCTACACCTTC. The encoded protein is CASSGTGQKHGYTF. The full variable domain, in which reference TRBV9 and TRBJ1-2 provide the parts outside the CDR3, is DSGVTQTPKHLITATGQRVTLRCSPRSGDLSVYWYQQSLDQGLQFLIQYYNGEERAKGNILERFSAQQFPDLHSELNLSSLELGDSALYFCASSGTGQKHGYTFGSGTRLTVV.

This sequence joins TRBV19 and TRBJ1-1, with 7 bases matching TRBD1. This CDR3 has 13 residues. V lost 5 bases and J lost 5; bases outside the gene matches: 5. Looked up from germline, CDR1 is LNHDA and CDR2 is SQIVND (reference sequence). The CDR3 loop is CASSSGGWTEAFF. For the CDR3, the DNA is TGTGCCAGTAGTTCAGGGGGATGGACTGAAGCTTTCTTT.

The rearrangement links TRBV9 to TRBJ1-2; TRBD1 is a possible D gene (5 bases). The CDR3 runs 14 residues. Germline V gives CDR1 SGDLS, CDR2 YYNGEE. Trimming shortened V by 3 bases and J by 7 bases, and 16 bases separated the two germline ends. CDR3 DNA: TGTGCCAGCAGCGGTCCTATAGGGGTCAGTGGCTACACCTTC. Amino acids: CASSGPIGVSGYTF.

The chain joins TRBV30 to TRBJ1-1, with 8 positions matching TRBD1. Looked up from germline, CDR1 is GTSNPN and CDR2 is SVGIG (reference sequence). This CDR3 region has 15 residues. The V gene end was trimmed by 8 bases and the J gene end by 3 bases; junction bases not matched to a gene: 14. CDR3 residues: CAGPRLTGADTEAFF. In DNA, the CDR3 is TGTGCCGGACCCAGGTTGACAGGGGCCGACACTGAAGCTTTCTTT.